One TCR beta chain is described in this entry. A 6-nucleotide sample barcode was carried by the UMIs, which template switching added. Two nested PCRs, roughly 17 and 9 cycles, amplified TCRalpha and TCRbeta cDNA. For each CDR3 protein, TCRdb gives one entry from its re-call of the 5' RACE reads, without DNA. In all, the sample yields hundreds of thousands of distinct CDR3 sequences. The sample is drawn from a study of monozygotic twins with inflammatory bowel disease. The CDR3 sequence is 16 residues long. Germline CDR1 and CDR2: SQVTM and ANQGSEA. The clonotype was recovered from a human donor with ulcerative colitis or Crohn's disease, or a healthy co-twin of an affected twin (not recorded which). The V gene is TRBV29-1, the J gene TRBJ2-3; lacking DNA, the TRBD2 call made by TCRdb goes unchecked. The sequenced sample consisted of blood. The CDR3 region is CSVNSEEGTPTDTQYF.